This T cell receptor beta chain was documented in a study of CD4+ T cells in melanoma. Study results and limitations: CD8+ T cell, macrophage and B cell function reportedly correlated with neoantigen-specific CD4+ T cells. Neoantigen-specific CD4+ T cells in melanoma reportedly had diverse differentiation states.

As for this clone: Its specificity is not known.

Measured with immunoSEQ multiplex PCR; TCRdb has only the in-frame clones, and not every one. The data contain fewer than 15,000 clones, about 80% of them singletons. The germline V gene encodes CDR1 LNHNV and CDR2 YYDKDF (reference sequence). The CDR3 spans 15 residues. V was clipped by 1 base and J by 1 base, with 7 bases between them. The material sequenced was cells from a culture (not recorded whether cultured in vitro). The sequence was obtained from a human donor with melanoma. J is TRBJ1-4 and V is TRBV15, with D hard to call. The CDR3 DNA reads as TGTGCCACCAGCAGAGGAGGCTTAACTAATGAAAAACTGTTTTTT. Translation gives CATSRGGLTNEKLFF.